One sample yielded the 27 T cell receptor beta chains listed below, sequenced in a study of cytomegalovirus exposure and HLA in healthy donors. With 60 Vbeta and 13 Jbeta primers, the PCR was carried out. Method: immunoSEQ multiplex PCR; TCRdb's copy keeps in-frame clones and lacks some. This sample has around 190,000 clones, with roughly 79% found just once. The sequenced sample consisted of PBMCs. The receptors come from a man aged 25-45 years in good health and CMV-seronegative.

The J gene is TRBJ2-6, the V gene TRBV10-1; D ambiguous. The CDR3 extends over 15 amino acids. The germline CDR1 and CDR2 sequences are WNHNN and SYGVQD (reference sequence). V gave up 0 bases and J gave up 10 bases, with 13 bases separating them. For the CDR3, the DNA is TGCGCCAGCAGTGAGTCTGGTGCGGCTTCGAACGTCCTGACTTTC. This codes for CASSESGAASNVLTF.

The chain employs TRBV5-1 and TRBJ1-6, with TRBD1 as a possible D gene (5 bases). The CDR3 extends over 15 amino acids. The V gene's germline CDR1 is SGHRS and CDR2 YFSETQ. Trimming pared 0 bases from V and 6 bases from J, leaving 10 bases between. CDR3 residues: CASSLGSGGNSPLHF. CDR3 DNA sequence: TGCGCCAGCAGCTTGGGAAGCGGGGGTAATTCACCCCTCCACTTT.

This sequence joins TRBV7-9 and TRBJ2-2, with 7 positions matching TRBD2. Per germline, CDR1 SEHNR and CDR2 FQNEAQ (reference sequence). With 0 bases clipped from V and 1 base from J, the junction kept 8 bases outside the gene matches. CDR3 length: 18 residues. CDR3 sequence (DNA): TGTGCCAGCAGCTTAGCTACGGCGGGGGTAATGAACACCGGGGAGCTGTTTTTT. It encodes CASSLATAGVMNTGELFF. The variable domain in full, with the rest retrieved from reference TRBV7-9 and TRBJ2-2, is DTGVSQNPRHKITKRGQNVTFRCDPISEHNRLYWYRQTLGQGPEFLTYFQNEAQLEKSRLLSDRFSAERPKGSFSTLEIQRTEQGDSAMYLCASSLATAGVMNTGELFFGEGSRLTVL.

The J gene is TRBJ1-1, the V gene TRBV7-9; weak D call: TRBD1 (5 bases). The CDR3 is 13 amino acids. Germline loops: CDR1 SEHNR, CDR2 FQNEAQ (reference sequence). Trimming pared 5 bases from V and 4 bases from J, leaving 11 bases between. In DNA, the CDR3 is TGTGCCAGCAGCCGACAGAGTGGCACTGAAGCTTTCTTT. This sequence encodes CASSRQSGTEAFF.

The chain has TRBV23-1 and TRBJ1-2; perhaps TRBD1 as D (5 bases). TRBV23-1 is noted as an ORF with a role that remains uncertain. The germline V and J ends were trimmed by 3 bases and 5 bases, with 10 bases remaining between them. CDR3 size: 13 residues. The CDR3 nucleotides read TGCGCCAGCAGTCATGACAGTATTTATGGCTACACCTTC. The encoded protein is CASSHDSIYGYTF.

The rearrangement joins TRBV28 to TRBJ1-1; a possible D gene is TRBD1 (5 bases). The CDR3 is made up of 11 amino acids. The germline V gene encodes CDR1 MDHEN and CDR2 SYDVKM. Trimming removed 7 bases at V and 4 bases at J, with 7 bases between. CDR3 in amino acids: CASTTGTEAFF. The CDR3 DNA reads TGTGCCAGCACCACAGGCACTGAAGCTTTCTTT.

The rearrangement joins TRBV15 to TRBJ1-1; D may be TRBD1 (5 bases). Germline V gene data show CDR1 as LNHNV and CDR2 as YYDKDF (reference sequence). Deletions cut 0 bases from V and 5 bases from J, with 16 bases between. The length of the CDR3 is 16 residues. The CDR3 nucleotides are TGTGCCACCAGCAGAGATAGGAGGGGCGCCCAAACTGAAGCTTTCTTT. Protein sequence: CATSRDRRGAQTEAFF.

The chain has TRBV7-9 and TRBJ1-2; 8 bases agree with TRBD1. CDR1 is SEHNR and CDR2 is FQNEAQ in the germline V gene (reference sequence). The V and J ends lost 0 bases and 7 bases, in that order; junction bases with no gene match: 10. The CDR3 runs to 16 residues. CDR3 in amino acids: CASSLADRGWVGGYTF. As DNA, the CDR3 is TGTGCCAGCAGCTTAGCCGACAGGGGATGGGTTGGTGGCTACACCTTC.

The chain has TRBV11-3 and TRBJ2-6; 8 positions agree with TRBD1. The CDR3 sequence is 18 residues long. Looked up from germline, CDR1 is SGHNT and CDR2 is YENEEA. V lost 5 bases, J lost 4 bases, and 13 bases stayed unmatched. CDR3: CASSQGQGFSPGANVLTF. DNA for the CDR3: TGTGCCAGCAGCCAAGGACAGGGTTTCTCTCCGGGGGCCAACGTCCTGACTTTC.

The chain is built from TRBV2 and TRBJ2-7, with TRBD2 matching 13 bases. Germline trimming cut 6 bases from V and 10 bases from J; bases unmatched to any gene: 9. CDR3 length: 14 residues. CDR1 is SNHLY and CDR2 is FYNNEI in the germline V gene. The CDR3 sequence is CASRAIGTSGKQYF. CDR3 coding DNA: TGTGCCAGCAGAGCGATTGGGACTAGCGGGAAACAGTACTTC.

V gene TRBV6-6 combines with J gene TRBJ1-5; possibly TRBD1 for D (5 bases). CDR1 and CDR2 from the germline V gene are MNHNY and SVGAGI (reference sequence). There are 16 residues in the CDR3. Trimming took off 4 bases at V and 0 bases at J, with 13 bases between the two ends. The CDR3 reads CASSFGTPYSNQPQHF. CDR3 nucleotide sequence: TGTGCCAGCAGTTTCGGGACTCCTTATAGCAATCAGCCCCAGCATTTT.

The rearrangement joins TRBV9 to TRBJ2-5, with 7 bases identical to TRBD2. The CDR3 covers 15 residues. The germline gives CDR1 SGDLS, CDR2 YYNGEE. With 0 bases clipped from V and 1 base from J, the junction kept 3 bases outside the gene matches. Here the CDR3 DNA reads TGTGCCAGCAGCGTAGCGGGAGGAAGCCAAGAGACCCAGTACTTC. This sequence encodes CASSVAGGSQETQYF.

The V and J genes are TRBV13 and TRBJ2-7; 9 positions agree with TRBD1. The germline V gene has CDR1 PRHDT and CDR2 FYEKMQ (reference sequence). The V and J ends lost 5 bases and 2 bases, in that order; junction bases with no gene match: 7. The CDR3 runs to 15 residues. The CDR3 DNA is TGTGCCAGCAGCCAGGGGACAGGGAGGGCCTACGAGCAGTACTTC. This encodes CASSQGTGRAYEQYF.

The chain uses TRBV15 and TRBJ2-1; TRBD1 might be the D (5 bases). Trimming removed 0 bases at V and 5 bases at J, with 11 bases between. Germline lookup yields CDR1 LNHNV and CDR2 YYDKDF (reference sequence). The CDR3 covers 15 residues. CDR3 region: CATSRETVLNNEQFF. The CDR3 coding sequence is TGTGCCACCAGCAGAGAGACAGTCCTGAACAATGAGCAGTTCTTC. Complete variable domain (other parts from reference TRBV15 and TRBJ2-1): DAMVIQNPRYQVTQFGKPVTLSCSQTLNHNVMYWYQQKSSQAPKLLFHYYDKDFNNEADTPDNFQSRRPNTSFCFLDIRSPGLGDTAMYLCATSRETVLNNEQFFGPGTRLTVL.

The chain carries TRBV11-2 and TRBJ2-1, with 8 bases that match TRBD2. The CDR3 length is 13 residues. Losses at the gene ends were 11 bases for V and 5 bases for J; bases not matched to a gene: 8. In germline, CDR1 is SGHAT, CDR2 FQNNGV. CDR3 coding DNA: TGTGCCTCGTTAGCGGGGACACACAATGAGCAGTTCTTC. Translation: CASLAGTHNEQFF.

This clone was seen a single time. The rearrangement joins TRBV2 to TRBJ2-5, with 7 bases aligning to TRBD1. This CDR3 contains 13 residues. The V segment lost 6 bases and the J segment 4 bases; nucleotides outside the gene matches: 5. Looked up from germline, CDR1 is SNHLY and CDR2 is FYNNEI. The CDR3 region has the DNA TGTGCCAGCAGGCCAGACAGGGCAGAGACCCAGTACTTC. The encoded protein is CASRPDRAETQYF.

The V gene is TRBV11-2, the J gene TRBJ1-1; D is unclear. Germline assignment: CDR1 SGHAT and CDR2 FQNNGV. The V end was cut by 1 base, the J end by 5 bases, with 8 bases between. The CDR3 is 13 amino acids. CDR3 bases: TGTGCCAGCAGCTTAGTAGGAGGGACTGAAGCTTTCTTT. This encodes CASSLVGGTEAFF.

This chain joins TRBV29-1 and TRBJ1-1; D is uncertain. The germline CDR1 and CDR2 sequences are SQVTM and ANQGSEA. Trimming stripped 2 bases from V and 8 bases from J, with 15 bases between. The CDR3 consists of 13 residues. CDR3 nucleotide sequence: TGCAGCGTTGAAACCTCAGGTTGGGCCGAAGCTTTCTTT. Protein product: CSVETSGWAEAFF.

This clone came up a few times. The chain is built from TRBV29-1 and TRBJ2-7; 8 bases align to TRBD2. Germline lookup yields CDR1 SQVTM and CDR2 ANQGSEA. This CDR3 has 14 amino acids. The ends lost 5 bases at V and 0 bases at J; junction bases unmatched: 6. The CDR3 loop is CSVIGRVNSYEQYF. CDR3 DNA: TGCAGCGTTATCGGGAGGGTCAACTCCTACGAGCAGTACTTC.

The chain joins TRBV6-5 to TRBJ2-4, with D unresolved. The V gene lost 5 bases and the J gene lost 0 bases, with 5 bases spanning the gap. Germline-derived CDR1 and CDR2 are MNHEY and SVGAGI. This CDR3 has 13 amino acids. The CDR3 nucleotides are TGTGCCAGCAGTCAGTTAGCCAAAAACATTCAGTACTTC. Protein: CASSQLAKNIQYF.

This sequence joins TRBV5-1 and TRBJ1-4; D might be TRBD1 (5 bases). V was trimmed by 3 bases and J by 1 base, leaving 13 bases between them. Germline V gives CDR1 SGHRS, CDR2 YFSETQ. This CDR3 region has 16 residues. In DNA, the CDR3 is TGCGCCAGCAGCTCGGGGGGTTCCCTAACTAATGAAAAACTGTTTTTT. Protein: CASSSGGSLTNEKLFF.

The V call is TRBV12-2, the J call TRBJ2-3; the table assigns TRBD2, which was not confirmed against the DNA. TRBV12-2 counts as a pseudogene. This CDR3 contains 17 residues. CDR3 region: CASRLEASGSRADTQYF. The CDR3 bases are TGTGCAAGTCGCTTAGAGGCTAGCGGGAGTAGGGCAGATACGCAGTATTTT.

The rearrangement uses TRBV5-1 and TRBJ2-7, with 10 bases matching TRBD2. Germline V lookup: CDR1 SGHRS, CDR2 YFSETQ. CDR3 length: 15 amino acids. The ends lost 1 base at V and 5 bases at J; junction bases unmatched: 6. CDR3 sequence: CASSLLSGRAHEQYF. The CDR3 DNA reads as TGCGCCAGCAGCTTGCTCAGCGGGAGGGCCCACGAGCAGTACTTC.

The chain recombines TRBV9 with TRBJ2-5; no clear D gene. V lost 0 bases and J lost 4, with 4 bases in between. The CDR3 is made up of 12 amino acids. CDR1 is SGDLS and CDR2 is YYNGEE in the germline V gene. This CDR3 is CASSVGAETQYF. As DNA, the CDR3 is TGTGCCAGCAGCGTAGGAGCAGAGACCCAGTACTTC. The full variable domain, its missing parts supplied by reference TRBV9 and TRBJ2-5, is DSGVTQTPKHLITATGQRVTLRCSPRSGDLSVYWYQQSLDQGLQFLIQYYNGEERAKGNILERFSAQQFPDLHSELNLSSLELGDSALYFCASSVGAETQYFGPGTRLLVL.

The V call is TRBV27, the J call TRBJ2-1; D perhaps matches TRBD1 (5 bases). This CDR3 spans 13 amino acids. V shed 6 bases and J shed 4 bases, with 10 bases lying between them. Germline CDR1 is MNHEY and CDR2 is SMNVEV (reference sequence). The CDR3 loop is CASREQAYNEQFF. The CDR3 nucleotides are TGTGCCAGCAGAGAACAGGCGTACAATGAGCAGTTCTTC.

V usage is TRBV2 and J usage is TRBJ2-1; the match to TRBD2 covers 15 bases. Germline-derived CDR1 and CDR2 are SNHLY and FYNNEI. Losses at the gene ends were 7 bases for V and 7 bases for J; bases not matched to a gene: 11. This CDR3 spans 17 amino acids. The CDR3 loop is CASKQGTSGRFLNEQFF. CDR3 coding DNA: TGTGCCAGCAAACAGGGGACTAGCGGGAGGTTTTTAAATGAGCAGTTCTTC.

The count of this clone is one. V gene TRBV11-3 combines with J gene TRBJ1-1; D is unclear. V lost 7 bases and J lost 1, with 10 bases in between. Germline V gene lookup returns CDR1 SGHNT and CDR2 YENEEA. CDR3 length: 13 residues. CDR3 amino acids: CASTAGPNTEAFF. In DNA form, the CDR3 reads TGTGCCAGCACCGCTGGGCCGAACACTGAAGCTTTCTTT.